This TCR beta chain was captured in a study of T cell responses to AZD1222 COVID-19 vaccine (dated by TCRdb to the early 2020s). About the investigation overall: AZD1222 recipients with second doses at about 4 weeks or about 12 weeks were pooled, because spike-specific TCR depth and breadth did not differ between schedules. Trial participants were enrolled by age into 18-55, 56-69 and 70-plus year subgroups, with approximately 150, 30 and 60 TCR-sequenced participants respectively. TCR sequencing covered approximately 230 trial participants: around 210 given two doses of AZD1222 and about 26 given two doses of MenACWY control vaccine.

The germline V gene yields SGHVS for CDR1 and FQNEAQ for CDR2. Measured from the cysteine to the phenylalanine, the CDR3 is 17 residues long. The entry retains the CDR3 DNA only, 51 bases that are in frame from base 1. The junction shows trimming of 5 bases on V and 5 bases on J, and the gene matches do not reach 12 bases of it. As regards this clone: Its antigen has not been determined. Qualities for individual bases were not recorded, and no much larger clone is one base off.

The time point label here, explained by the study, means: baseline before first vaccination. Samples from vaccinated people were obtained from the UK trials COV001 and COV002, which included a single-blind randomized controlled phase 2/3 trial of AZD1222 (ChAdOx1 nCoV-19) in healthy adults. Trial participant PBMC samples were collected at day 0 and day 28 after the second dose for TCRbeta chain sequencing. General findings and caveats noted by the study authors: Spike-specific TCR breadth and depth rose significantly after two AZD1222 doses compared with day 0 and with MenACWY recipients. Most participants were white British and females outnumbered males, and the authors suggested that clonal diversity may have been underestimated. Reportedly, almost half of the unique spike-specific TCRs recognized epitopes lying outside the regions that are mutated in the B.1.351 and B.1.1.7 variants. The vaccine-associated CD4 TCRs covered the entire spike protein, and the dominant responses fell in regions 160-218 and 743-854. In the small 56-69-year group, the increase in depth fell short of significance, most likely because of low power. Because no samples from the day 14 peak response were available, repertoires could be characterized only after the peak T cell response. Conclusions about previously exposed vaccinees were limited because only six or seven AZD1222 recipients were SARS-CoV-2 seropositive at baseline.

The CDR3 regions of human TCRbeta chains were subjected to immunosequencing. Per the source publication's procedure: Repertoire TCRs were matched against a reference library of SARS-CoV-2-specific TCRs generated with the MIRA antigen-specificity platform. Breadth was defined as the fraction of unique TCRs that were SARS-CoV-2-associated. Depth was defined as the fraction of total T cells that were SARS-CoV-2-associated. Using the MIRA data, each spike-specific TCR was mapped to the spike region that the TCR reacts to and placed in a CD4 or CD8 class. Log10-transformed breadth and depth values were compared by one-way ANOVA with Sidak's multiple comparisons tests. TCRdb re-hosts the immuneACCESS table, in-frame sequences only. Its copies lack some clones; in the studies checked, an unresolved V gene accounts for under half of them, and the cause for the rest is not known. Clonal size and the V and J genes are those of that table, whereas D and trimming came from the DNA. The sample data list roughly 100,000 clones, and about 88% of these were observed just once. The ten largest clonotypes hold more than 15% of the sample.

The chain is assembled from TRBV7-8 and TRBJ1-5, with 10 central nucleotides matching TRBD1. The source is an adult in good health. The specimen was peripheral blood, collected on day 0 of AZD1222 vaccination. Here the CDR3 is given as CASSQSSAGQGYQPQHF. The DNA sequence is TGTGCCAGCAGCCAAAGTAGTGCGGGACAGGGGTATCAGCCCCAGCATTTT.